The T cell receptor beta chain under discussion was sequenced for a study of beta chain features in type 1 diabetes. This CDR3 has 13 residues. Trimming removed 3 bases from V and 4 bases from J, with 9 bases in between. Germline V CDR1 and CDR2: ENHRY, SYGVKD. Study-level findings and limits: TCRB rearrangement may or may not be influenced by HLA type; here this remained unresolved. Fewer insertions but more deletions were seen at VDJ junctions in type 1 diabetes patients.

On this clone itself: What it binds is unknown. Other DNA sequences in this sample translate to the same CDR3.

Investigators reverse transcribed all isolated RNA, so they sequenced expressed TCRB transcripts. Read counts averaged roughly 3.5 million for samples of naive, central memory and regulatory T cells. Assay: immunoSEQ multiplex PCR; the TCRdb copy retains only in-frame clones and omits some. Of 110,000 to 150,000 clones listed, 9% to 10% were seen once; the top ten hold about 0.6%. The sequence was obtained from a woman between 40 and 55 years old in good health. The sequenced material came from central memory CD4+ T cells from blood. The chain has TRBV10-3 and TRBJ1-1, with D perhaps matching TRBD1 (6 bases). CDR3 sequence: CAISDQGSTEAFF. DNA for the CDR3: TGTGCCATCAGTGATCAGGGGAGCACTGAAGCTTTCTTT.